Described below is a single T cell receptor (beta chain) sequence and its context. The sample holds many counts of this clonotype. It has no known antigen specificity. Base qualities are not at hand, and no much larger clone is one base apart. The germline V gene supplies CDR1 SGHRS and CDR2 YFSETQ. Trimming at the junction amounts to 3 bases on V and 8 bases on J, and the germline ends lie 14 bases apart. The CDR3 contains 13 residues, cysteine and phenylalanine counted. Kept here is only the CDR3 DNA, which spans 39 bases and is read in frame from base 1. Library prep was done by 5' RACE. These reads were obtained on a NextSeq 500. The TCR library protocol attached unique molecular identifiers to individual cDNA molecules to correct for sequencing error and PCR bias. Sequencing covered both TCR alpha and beta chains, and within each sample the abundances of alpha and beta sequences were tightly co-correlated. In the original analysis: V gene, J gene and CDR3 annotation of TCR sequences was performed with Decombinator V4. TCRs were defined as expanded if a significant change between any two time points was detected under a Poisson model with p below 0.0001. TCR abundances were normalised to the total number of TCRs sequenced per sample and expressed as counts per million. MAIT TCRs were defined by TRAV1-2 paired with TRAJ12, TRAJ20 or TRAJ33, and iNKT TCRs by TRAV10 paired with TRAJ18. VDJdb, accessed 1 November 2021, was searched for CMV, EBV and SARS-CoV-2 annotated TCRs, excluding TCRs annotated for multiple antigens. TCRdb reprocessed the public reads (quality trimming at Q25 with fastp, clone calling with MiXCR) and kept in-frame beta chains. Rows are combined by CDR3 protein, so each entry shows the most common genes and DNA. These V and J calls derive from TCRdb rather than the authors' analysis. The sample table holds some 40,000 distinct CDR3 sequences, of which under 5% were seen once. The ten largest make up 15% to 20% of the sample.

The sample belongs to a study of early T cells in non-severe SARS-CoV-2 infection (dated by TCRdb to 2020 to 2022). Study-wide context: TCR sequencing used bulk RNA from unsorted whole blood, so alpha and beta chains could not be paired.

The study was a case-control design nested within a healthcare worker cohort in London, UK, with weekly nasopharyngeal swab PCR tests and blood sampling. Between 23 and 31 March 2020, the week of the UK lockdown, healthcare workers were enrolled and then followed up weekly for as long as 16 weeks. What the work shows at the level of the full study, not this receptor alone: VDJdb matching was skewed toward anti-spike CD8 responses and likely underestimated virus-specific expansions, missing private and CD4 specificities.

This chain is built from TRBV5-1 and TRBJ1-2; possibly the D gene is TRBD1, per 6 matching bases. The sample taken for sequencing was whole blood. This TCR derives from an adult who was a healthcare worker with PCR-confirmed SARS-CoV-2 infection or an uninfected control (not recorded which). The nucleotides read TGCGCCAGCAGCTCCAACAGGGCTGGCGGCTACACCTTC. It translates to CASSSNRAGGYTF.